The present TCR beta chain was sequenced within a study of regulatory T cells in long-lasting Graves disease. Both iRepertoire HTBI primers and Arm-PCR of CDR3 regions were used to build the TCR beta libraries. As processed by the authors: Identification yielded 62 TRBV and some 15 TRBJ segments across samples. TCRdb re-derived calls from the multiplex PCR reads in MiXCR, one entry per CDR3 protein. TCRdb's processing, not the authors' own work, is the source of the V and J calls. The sample lists around 400,000 distinct CDR3 sequences, 10% to 15% occurring once. The CDR3 spans 20 residues. Germline V gene lookup returns CDR1 MDHEN and CDR2 SYDVKM. Trimming stripped 0 bases from V and 0 bases from J, with 21 bases between. This clonotype was counted many times. The time point was: newly diagnosed GD, antithyroid drugs for less than 3 months. Making the TCR library involved RNA that had been extracted from PBMCs.

These data were also reused for a study on T cells in Graves' hyperthyroidism and ophthalmopathy.

The V gene is TRBV28, the J gene TRBJ2-1; D perhaps matches TRBD1 (5 bases). Sample: peripheral blood mononuclear cells (PBMCs), taken at new diagnosis, from a patient treated with antithyroid drugs. This receptor was obtained from a woman aged 18 to 35 with Graves disease. The CDR3 reads CASSLWQGLPFRNSYNEQFF. CDR3 coding DNA: TGTGCCAGCAGTTTATGGCAGGGTCTCCCCTTTAGGAACTCCTACAATGAGCAGTTCTTC. The whole variable domain, filled in from reference TRBV28 and TRBJ2-1, reads DVKVTQSSRYLVKRTGEKVFLECVQDMDHENMFWYRQDPGLGLRLIYFSYDVKMKEKGDIPEGYSVSREKKERFSLILESASTNQTSMYLCASSLWQGLPFRNSYNEQFFGPGTRLTVL.